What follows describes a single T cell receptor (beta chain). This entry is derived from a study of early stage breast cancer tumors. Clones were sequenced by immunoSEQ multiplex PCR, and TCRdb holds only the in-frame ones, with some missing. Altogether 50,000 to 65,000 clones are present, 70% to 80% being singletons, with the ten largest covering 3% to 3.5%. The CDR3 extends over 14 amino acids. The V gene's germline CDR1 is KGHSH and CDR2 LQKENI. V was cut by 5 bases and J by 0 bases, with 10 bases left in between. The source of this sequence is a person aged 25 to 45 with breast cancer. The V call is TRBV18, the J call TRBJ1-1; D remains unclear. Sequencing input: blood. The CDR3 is CASSASGLNTEAFF. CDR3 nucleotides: TGTGCCAGCTCAGCCAGCGGGTTGAACACTGAAGCTTTCTTT.